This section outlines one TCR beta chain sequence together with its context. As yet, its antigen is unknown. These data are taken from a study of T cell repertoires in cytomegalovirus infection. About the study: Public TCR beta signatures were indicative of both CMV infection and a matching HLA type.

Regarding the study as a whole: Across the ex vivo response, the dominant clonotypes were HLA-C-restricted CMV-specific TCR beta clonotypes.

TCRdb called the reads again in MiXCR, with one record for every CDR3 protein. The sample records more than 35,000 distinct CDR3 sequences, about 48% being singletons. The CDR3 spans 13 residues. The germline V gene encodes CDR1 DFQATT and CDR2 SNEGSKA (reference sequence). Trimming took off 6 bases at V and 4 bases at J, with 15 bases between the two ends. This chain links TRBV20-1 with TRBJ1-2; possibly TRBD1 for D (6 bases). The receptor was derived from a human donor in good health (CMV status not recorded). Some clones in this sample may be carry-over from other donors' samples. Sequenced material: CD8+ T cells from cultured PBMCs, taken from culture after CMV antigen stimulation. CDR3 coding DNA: TGCAGTGCCGAAACAGGGAGTAGCTATGGCTACACCTTC. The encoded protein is CSAETGSSYGYTF.